This TCR beta chain comes out of a study of T-cell reconstitution after alpha-beta-depleted transplantation in children. Looked up from germline, CDR1 is SGHRS and CDR2 is YFSETQ. This CDR3 region has 16 residues. V lost 3 bases to trimming and J lost 3 bases, with 17 bases between them. Unique molecular identifiers featured in how the TCRbeta library was prepared. From the PCR reads, TCRdb called clonotypes with MiXCR, one entry per CDR3 protein. The data show 200,000 to 250,000 distinct CDR3 sequences, approximately 9.8% seen once. The chain uses TRBV5-1 and TRBJ2-3; D is possibly TRBD1 or TRBD2 (5 bases each). The clonotype comes from a human donor who donated a stem cell graft to a child with SCID. Specimen: PBMCs from the stem cell graft donor, collected from the stem cell graft. CDR3 sequence: CASSSFGGRQTDTQYF. DNA of the CDR3: TGCGCCAGCAGCTCCTTCGGTGGGAGACAGACAGATACGCAGTATTTT. The whole variable domain, filled in from reference TRBV5-1 and TRBJ2-3, reads KAGVTQTPRYLIKTRGQQVTLSCSPISGHRSVSWYQQTPGQGLQFLFEYFSETQRNKGNFPGRFSGRQFSNSRSEMNVSTLELGDSALYLCASSSFGGRQTDTQYFGPGTRLTVL.